Following are 5 T cell receptor beta chains from one sample sequenced in a study of blood T cell repertoires in COVID-19. Here immunoSEQ multiplex PCR was the method, and the copy in TCRdb shows in-frame clones only, minus some. The sample consists of fewer than 95,000 clones, approximately 88% of them appearing once. The sample consisted of peripheral blood. These receptor sequences come from a man in his 60s with acute or convalescent COVID-19.

The chain combines TRBV5-1 with TRBJ2-7; 9 nucleotides line up with TRBD1. With V trimmed by 2 bases and J by 2 bases, 2 bases remained unmatched. Germline V gene data show CDR1 as SGHRS and CDR2 as YFSETQ. The CDR3 loop spans 14 amino acids. CDR3 in amino acids: CASSFRDRAYEQYF. The CDR3, as DNA: TGCGCCAGCAGCTTCCGGGACAGGGCCTACGAGCAGTACTTC.

The gene calls are TRBV27 and TRBJ1-2; D might be TRBD1 (6 bases). V lost 5 bases and J 4 bases, leaving 11 bases between the germline ends. There are 13 residues in the CDR3. Germline CDR1 is MNHEY and CDR2 is SMNVEV (reference sequence). The CDR3 protein is CASSPRGSYGYTF. The CDR3, as DNA: TGTGCCAGCAGTCCAAGGGGGAGCTATGGCTACACCTTC.

The genes are TRBV4-1 and TRBJ2-7, with 7 bases aligning to TRBD1. CDR1 is MGHRA and CDR2 is YSYEKL in the germline V gene. After removal of 4 bases from V and 2 bases from J, the junction contained 23 bases not matched to a gene. CDR3 size: 20 residues. CDR3 sequence: CASSLLFPPARGPRPYEQYF. In DNA, the CDR3 is TGCGCCAGCAGCCTCCTTTTCCCGCCAGCGAGGGGGCCCCGGCCCTACGAGCAGTACTTC.

This clone came up a few times. The chain links TRBV7-9 to TRBJ2-7; possibly TRBD2 for D (5 bases). The CDR3 consists of 15 residues. V was pared by 5 bases and J by 0 bases, with 14 bases between. Germline loops: CDR1 SEHNR, CDR2 FQNEAQ (reference sequence). In nucleotides, the CDR3 is TGTGCCAGCAGCGGCCCGGGATACTACTCCTACGAGCAGTACTTC. It translates to CASSGPGYYSYEQYF.

V and J are TRBV9 and TRBJ2-1; the match to TRBD2 covers 10 bases. Germline V gene lookup returns CDR1 SGDLS and CDR2 YYNGEE. The CDR3 is 17 amino acids. With V trimmed by 0 bases and J by 6 bases, 9 bases remained unmatched. Here the CDR3 reads CASSVEASGGFINEQFF. The CDR3 bases are TGTGCCAGCAGCGTAGAGGCTAGCGGGGGTTTTATCAATGAGCAGTTCTTC. Drawing the rest from reference TRBV9 and TRBJ2-1, the complete variable domain is DSGVTQTPKHLITATGQRVTLRCSPRSGDLSVYWYQQSLDQGLQFLIQYYNGEERAKGNILERFSAQQFPDLHSELNLSSLELGDSALYFCASSVEASGGFINEQFFGPGTRLTVL.